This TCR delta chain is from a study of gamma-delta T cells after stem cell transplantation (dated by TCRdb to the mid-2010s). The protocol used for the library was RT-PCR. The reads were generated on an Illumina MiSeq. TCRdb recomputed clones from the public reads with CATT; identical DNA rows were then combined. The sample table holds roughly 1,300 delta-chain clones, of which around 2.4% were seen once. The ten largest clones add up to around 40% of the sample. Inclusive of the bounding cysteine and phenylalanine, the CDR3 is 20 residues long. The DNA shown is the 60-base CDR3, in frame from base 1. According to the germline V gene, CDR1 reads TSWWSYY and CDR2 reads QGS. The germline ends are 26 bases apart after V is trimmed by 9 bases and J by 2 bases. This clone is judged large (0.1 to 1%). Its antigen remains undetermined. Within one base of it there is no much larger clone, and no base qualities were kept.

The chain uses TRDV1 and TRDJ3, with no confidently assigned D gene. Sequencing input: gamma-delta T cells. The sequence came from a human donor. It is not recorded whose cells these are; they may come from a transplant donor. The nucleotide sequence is TGTGCTCTGAGTAGCGGCTTTGGCACCCACTACCCCTGGGACACCCGACAGATGTTTTTC. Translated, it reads CALSSGFGTHYPWDTRQMFF.